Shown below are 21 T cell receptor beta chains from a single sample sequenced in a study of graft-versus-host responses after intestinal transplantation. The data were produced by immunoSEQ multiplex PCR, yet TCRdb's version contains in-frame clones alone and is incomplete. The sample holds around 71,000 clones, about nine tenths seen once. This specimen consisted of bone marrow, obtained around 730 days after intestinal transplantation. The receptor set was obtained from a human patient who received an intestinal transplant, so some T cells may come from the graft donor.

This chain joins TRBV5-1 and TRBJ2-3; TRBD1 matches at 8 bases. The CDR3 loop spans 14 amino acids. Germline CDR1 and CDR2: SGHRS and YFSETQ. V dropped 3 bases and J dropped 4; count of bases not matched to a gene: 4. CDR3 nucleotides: TGCGCCAGCAGCTATCAGGGGGCCCCAGATACGCAGTATTTT. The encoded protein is CASSYQGAPDTQYF.

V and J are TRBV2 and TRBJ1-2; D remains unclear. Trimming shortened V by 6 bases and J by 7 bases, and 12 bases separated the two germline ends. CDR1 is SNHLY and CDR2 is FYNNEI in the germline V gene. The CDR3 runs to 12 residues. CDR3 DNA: TGTGCCAGCAGAGCCACGTTAAGTGGCTACACCTTC. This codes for CASRATLSGYTF.

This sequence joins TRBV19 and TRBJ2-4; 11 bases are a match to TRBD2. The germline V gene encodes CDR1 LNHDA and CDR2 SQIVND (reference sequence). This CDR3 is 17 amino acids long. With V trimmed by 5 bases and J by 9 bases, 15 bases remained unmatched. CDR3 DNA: TGTGCCAGTAGTCTGATTCTGACTAGCGGGGCCCGGGGCATTCAGTACTTC. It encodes CASSLILTSGARGIQYF.

Here the CDR3 reads CASSGIVGGDEQFF. In DNA form, the CDR3 reads TGCGCCAGCAGCGGAATAGTCGGCGGCGATGAGCAGTTCTTC. This chain uses TRBV4-1 with TRBJ2-1; no definite D call. The CDR3 is 14 amino acids. Trimming removed 5 bases from V and 8 bases from J, with 16 bases in between. The germline V gene has CDR1 MGHRA and CDR2 YSYEKL.

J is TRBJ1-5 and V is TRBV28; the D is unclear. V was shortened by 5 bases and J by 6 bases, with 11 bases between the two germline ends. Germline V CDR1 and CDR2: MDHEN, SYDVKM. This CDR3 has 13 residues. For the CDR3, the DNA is TGTGCCAGCAGTACCCCGCGAACTCAGCCCCAGCATTTT. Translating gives CASSTPRTQPQHF.

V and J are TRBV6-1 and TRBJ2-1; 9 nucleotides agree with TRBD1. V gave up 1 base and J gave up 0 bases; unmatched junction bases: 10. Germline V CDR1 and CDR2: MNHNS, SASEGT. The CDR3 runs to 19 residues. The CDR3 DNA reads TGTGCCAGCAGTGAAGTCCCGGGACAGGGCCCTAACTCCTACAATGAGCAGTTCTTC. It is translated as CASSEVPGQGPNSYNEQFF.

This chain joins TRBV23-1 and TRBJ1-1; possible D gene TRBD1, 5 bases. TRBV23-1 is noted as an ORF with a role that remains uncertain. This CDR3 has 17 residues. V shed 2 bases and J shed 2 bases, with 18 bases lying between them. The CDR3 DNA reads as TGCGCCAGCAGTCAAGGCGGGCCGGGGGGGGTTAACACTGAAGCTTTCTTT. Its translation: CASSQGGPGGVNTEAFF.

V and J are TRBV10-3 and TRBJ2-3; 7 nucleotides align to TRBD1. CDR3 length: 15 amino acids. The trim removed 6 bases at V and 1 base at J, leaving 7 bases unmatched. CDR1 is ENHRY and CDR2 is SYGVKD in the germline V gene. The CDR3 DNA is TGTGCCATCAGCGGGACCGGACAGGGCACAGATACGCAGTATTTT. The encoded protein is CAISGTGQGTDTQYF.

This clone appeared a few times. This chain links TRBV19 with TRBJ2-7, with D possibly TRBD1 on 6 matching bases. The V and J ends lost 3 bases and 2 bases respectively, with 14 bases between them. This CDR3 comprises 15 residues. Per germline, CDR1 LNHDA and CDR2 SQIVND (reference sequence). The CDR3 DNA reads TGTGCCAGTAGTATCTCCCGACAGGCCGCCTACGAGCAGTACTTC. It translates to CASSISRQAAYEQYF.

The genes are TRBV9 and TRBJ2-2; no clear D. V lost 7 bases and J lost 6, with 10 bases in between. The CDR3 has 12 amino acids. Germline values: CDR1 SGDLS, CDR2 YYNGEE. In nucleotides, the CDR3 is TGTGCCAGCCGGGCCCCCGCCGGGGAGCTGTTTTTT. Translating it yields CASRAPAGELFF.

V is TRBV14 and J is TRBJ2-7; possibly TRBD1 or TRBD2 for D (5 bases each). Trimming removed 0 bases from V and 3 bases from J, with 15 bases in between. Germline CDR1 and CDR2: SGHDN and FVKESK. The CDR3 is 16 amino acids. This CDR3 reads CASSQESAGSIYEQYF. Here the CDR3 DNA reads TGTGCCAGCAGCCAAGAGTCGGCAGGGAGCATCTACGAGCAGTACTTC.

CDR3 loop: CASSSPPEAFF. CDR3 nucleotide sequence: TGTGCCAGCAGTTCTCCACCTGAAGCTTTCTTT. The chain combines TRBV7-9 with TRBJ1-1; D ambiguous. Germline CDR1 and CDR2: SEHNR and FQNEAQ (reference sequence). V lost 6 bases, J lost 6 bases, and 8 bases lay in between. The CDR3 is 11 residues long.

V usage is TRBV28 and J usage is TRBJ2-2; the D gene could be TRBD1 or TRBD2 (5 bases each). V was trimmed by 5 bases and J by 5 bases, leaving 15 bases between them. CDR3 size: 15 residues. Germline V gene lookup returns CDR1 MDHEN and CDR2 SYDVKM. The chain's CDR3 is CASSTSGTLTGELFF. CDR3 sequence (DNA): TGTGCCAGCAGTACGTCCGGGACCTTAACCGGGGAGCTGTTTTTT.

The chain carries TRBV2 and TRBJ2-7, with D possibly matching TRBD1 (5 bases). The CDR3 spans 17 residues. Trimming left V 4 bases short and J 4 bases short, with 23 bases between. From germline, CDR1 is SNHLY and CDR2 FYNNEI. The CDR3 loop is CASSAPLAGPGPYEQYF. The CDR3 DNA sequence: TGTGCCAGCAGTGCTCCACTGGCAGGGCCGGGCCCTTACGAGCAGTACTTC.

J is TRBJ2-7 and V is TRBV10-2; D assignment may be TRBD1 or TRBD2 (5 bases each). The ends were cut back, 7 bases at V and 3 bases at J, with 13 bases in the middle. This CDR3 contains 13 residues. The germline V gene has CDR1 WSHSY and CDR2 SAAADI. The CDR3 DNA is TGCGCCAGCACAACGGGACGCGGCTACGAGCAGTACTTC. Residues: CASTTGRGYEQYF.

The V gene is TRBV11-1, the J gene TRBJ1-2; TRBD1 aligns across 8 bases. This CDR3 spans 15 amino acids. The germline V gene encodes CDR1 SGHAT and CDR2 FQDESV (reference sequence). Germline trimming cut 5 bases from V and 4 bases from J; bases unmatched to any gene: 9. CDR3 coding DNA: TGTGCCAGCAGCGCCGGACAGGGCGAAAGCTATGGCTACACCTTC. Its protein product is CASSAGQGESYGYTF.

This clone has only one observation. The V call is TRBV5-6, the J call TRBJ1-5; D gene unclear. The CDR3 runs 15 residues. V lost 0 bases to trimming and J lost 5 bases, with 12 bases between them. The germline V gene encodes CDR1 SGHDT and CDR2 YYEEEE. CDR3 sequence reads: CASSLAQVRDQPQHF. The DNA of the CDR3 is TGTGCCAGCAGCTTGGCCCAGGTTCGTGATCAGCCCCAGCATTTT. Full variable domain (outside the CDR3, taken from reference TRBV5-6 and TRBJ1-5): DAGVTQSPTHLIKTRGQQVTLRCSPKSGHDTVSWYQQALGQGPQFIFQYYEEEERQRGNFPDRFSGHQFPNYSSELNVNALLLGDSALYLCASSLAQVRDQPQHFGDGTRLSIL.

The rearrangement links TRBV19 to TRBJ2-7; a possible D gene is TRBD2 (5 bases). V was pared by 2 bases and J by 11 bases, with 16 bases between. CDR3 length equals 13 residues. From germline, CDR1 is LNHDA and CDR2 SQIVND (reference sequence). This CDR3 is CASSIRGDPGKYF. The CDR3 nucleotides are TGTGCCAGTAGTATACGAGGAGACCCCGGGAAGTACTTC. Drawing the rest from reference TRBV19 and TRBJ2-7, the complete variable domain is DGGITQSPKYLFRKEGQNVTLSCEQNLNHDAMYWYRQDPGQGLRLIYYSQIVNDFQKGDIAEGYSVSREKKESFPLTVTSAQKNPTAFYLCASSIRGDPGKYFGPGTRLTVT.

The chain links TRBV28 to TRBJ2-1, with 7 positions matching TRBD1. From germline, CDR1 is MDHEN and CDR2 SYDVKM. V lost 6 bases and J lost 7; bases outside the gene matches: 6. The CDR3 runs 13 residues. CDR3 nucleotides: TGTGCCAGCAGGGGGACAGCCGAGAATGAGCAGTTCTTC. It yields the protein CASRGTAENEQFF.

CDR3 nucleotides: TGTGCCAGCAGTGGGACTAGCGGGCCCTCGAGCTCCTACAATGAGCAGTTCTTC. Translation gives CASSGTSGPSSSYNEQFF. This sequence joins TRBV7-9 and TRBJ2-1; 12 bases are a match to TRBD2. Germline V gene lookup returns CDR1 SEHNR and CDR2 FQNEAQ (reference sequence). Trimming at V came to 6 bases and at J to 0 bases, leaving 9 bases not matched to a gene. This CDR3 contains 18 residues.

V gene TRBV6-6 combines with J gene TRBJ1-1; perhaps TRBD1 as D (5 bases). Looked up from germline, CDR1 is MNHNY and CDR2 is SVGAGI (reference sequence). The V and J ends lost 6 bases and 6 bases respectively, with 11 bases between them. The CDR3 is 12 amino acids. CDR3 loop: CASSLQGAEAFF. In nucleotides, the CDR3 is TGTGCCAGCAGCCTCCAGGGCGCTGAAGCTTTCTTT.